Listed below are T cell receptor beta chains from one sample, sequenced in a study of shared T cell receptors in the human thymus. The assay was immunoSEQ multiplex PCR, and TCRdb's table has in-frame clones only and misses some. The sample contains hundreds of thousands of clones, roughly 74% of which appear only once. These records were also assigned to another study, of human thymus T cells.

The sample was thymocytes. These receptor sequences come from a boy younger than two with a congenital heart defect. Both conserved end residues are part of each CDR3. A D gene is named only where the DNA matches it firmly. The listing skips clone size in some rows; elsewhere it reads once, few, many or a size class.

D gene	V gene	clone size	J gene	CDR3 DNA	CDR3 protein
NA	TRBV27	few	TRBJ1-4	TGTGCCAGCAGTCCTACAGGGATCGGAGAAAAACTGTTTTTT	CASSPTGIGEKLFF
TRBD1	TRBV6-5	NA	TRBJ1-1	TGTGCCAGCAGTTACTGGCCAGGGGGTTCGAACACTGAAGCTTTCTTT	CASSYWPGGSNTEAFF
TRBD2	TRBV2	NA	TRBJ2-1	TGTGCCCCCGGGGGGAGGGGCTACAATGAGCAGTTCTTC	CAPGGRGYNEQFF
NA	TRBV4-1	NA	TRBJ2-5	TGCGCCAGCAGCCAAGATGGGAGGGAGACCCAGTACTTC	CASSQDGRETQYF
NA	TRBV25-1	NA	TRBJ1-2	TGTGCCAGCAGTGAATGGGGGCAGGGACAAGGCTACACCTTC	CASSEWGQGQGYTF
NA	TRBV14	NA	TRBJ2-4	TGTGCCAGCAGCCAAGAGGCAGGGGTTTTGACCAAAAACATTCAGTACTTC	CASSQEAGVLTKNIQYF
TRBD1	TRBV5-4	NA	TRBJ2-1	TGTGCCAGCAGCTTGGCAAAGACAGGGGGCTCCTACAATGAGCAGTTCTTC	CASSLAKTGGSYNEQFF
NA	TRBV6-6	once	TRBJ1-4	TGTGCCAGCAGTTACGGCAGGGGTGCAACTAATGAAAAACTGTTTTTT	CASSYGRGATNEKLFF
TRBD1	TRBV2	NA	TRBJ2-2	TGTGCCAGCAGCCTGCCCCTTCAAGACAGGGCAGTCAGCGGGGAGCTGTTTTTT	CASSLPLQDRAVSGELFF
NA	TRBV19	few	TRBJ2-2	TGTGCCAGTAGTGATAATGAGGATTACAGGCCCGGGGAGCTGTTTTTT	CASSDNEDYRPGELFF
NA	TRBV5-4	NA	TRBJ2-1	TGTGCCAGCAGCGTTCGGGACACCACGTACAATGAGCAGTTCTTC	CASSVRDTTYNEQFF
TRBD2	TRBV28	NA	TRBJ2-1	TGTGCCAGCAGTTCCCTACTAGCGGGAGTTCTTTATGAGCAGTTCTTC	CASSSLLAGVLYEQFF
NA	TRBV4-3	NA	TRBJ2-7	TGCGCCAGCAGCCTCCATTCGGGGTACGAGCAGTACTTC	CASSLHSGYEQYF
NA	TRBV11-2	NA	TRBJ2-7	TGTGCCAGCAGCTTAGAGTCAGGGACCTACGAGCAGTACTTC	CASSLESGTYEQYF
TRBD2	TRBV28	few	TRBJ2-1	TGTGCCAGCAGTCCGATCCCACTTAGCGGGAGGGCCGGGGGTACACGGAATGAGCAGTTCTTC	CASSPIPLSGRAGGTRNEQFF
NA	TRBV12-5	NA	TRBJ2-1	TGTGCTAGTGACGTAAGGGAGAATGTGGACAATGAGCAGTTCTTC	CASDVRENVDNEQFF
TRBD2	TRBV9	NA	TRBJ2-7	TGTGCCAGCAGCCCCTACCCCAGACTAGCGGGAGTCCCCTCCTACGAGCAGTACTTC	CASSPYPRLAGVPSYEQYF
NA	TRBV19	NA	TRBJ1-5	TGTGCCAGTAGTACCCGGGGGGCGCCCCGGCAGCCCCAGCATTTT	CASSTRGAPRQPQHF
TRBD2	TRBV14	NA	TRBJ2-7	TGTGCCAGCAGCTTGACTAGCGGCTACGAGCAGTACTTC	CASSLTSGYEQYF
TRBD1	TRBV30	NA	TRBJ2-7	TGTGCCTGGAGTGTCGGACAGGTCTCCTACGAGCAGTACTTC	CAWSVGQVSYEQYF
NA	TRBV6-4	NA	TRBJ2-5	TGTGCCAGCAGGCCATCCAGCAGGGTGAGAGAGACCCAGTACTTC	CASRPSSRVRETQYF
NA	TRBV25-1	NA	TRBJ2-1	TGTGCCAGCAGTGAGTCCTTTGACTTGCGCTCCTACAATGAGCAGTTCTTC	CASSESFDLRSYNEQFF
TRBD2	TRBV29-1	NA	TRBJ2-4	TGCAGCGTTGGAGAACAGGGATTCGGGACTAGCGGGACCAAAAACATTCAGTACTTC	CSVGEQGFGTSGTKNIQYF
NA	TRBV6-6	NA	TRBJ2-2	TGTGCCAGCAGTTACGAGCGGCGGGAATACACCGGGGAGCTGTTTTTT	CASSYERREYTGELFF
NA	TRBV6-6	NA	TRBJ2-3	TGTGCCAGCAGCGGGGGCACAGATACGCAGTATTTT	CASSGGTDTQYF
TRBD1	TRBV7-9	NA	TRBJ1-4	TGTGCCAGCAGCTTAATTGTCCGGGACAGGGGTATCGGTGAAAAACTGTTTTTT	CASSLIVRDRGIGEKLFF
TRBD1	TRBV15	NA	TRBJ1-5	TGTGCCACCAGCAGAGATCGGGACAGGGTCGAGAGCAATCAGCCCCAGCATTTT	CATSRDRDRVESNQPQHF
NA	TRBV30	few	TRBJ1-1	TGTGCCTGGGCCTATAGGGGAGGCAACACTGAAGCTTTCTTT	CAWAYRGGNTEAFF
TRBD2	TRBV7-8	NA	TRBJ2-1	TGTGCCAGCAGCTTAAGTGTGGCTAGCGGGAGCTATGAGCAGTTCTTC	CASSLSVASGSYEQFF
TRBD2	TRBV9	NA	TRBJ2-1	TGTGTCAGCAGCGTAGGGCTAGCGGGAGGGCCCTCCTACAATGAGCAGTTCTTC	CVSSVGLAGGPSYNEQFF